The rows below give T cell receptor beta chains drawn from one sample of a study of post-analysis software for immune sequencing data. Each CDR3 protein gets one entry after TCRdb re-called the PCR reads with MiXCR. The sample includes 750,000 to 950,000 distinct CDR3 sequences, around 45% of them seen just once. Input material: blood. The receptors come from a girl aged 5-17 years with multiple sclerosis. CDR3s include the opening cysteine and the closing phenylalanine or tryptophan. A D gene is named only where the DNA matches it firmly. Not all rows give a size; the values are once, few, many and, for expanded clones, a class.

j_call: TRBJ1-2
v_call: TRBV28
clone_size: -
d_call: -
cdr3_nt: TGTGCCAGCTCTGAAAAGGGAGGAGGGTTCTATGGCTACACCTTC
cdr3_aa: CASSEKGGGFYGYTF

j_call: TRBJ1-1
v_call: TRBV12-3/TRBV12-4
clone_size: few
d_call: -
cdr3_nt: TGTGCCAGCAGGACAGCTCTGAACACTGAAGCTTTCTTT
cdr3_aa: CASRTALNTEAFF

j_call: TRBJ2-1
v_call: TRBV29-1
clone_size: -
d_call: TRBD1
cdr3_nt: TGCAGCGTCAGGGACAGTGGTAATGAGCAGTTCTTC
cdr3_aa: CSVRDSGNEQFF

j_call: TRBJ1-2
v_call: TRBV7-2
clone_size: -
d_call: -
cdr3_nt: TGTGCCAGCAGCTTAGGGACCCAAATGGGCGGCTACACCTTC
cdr3_aa: CASSLGTQMGGYTF

j_call: TRBJ2-1
v_call: TRBV29-1
clone_size: -
d_call: -
cdr3_nt: TGCAGCGGGGGGAAGCTGACCTACAATGAGCAGTTCTTC
cdr3_aa: CSGGKLTYNEQFF

j_call: TRBJ2-1
v_call: TRBV7-8
clone_size: -
d_call: TRBD2
cdr3_nt: TGTGCCAGCAGCGTTAGCGGGGGTTCCTACAATGAGCAGTTCTTC
cdr3_aa: CASSVSGGSYNEQFF

j_call: TRBJ2-3
v_call: TRBV4-2
clone_size: -
d_call: -
cdr3_nt: TGTGCCAGCAGCCAGCTTGCAGCGGAGCCTAATACGCAGTATTTT
cdr3_aa: CASSQLAAEPNTQYF

j_call: TRBJ1-5
v_call: TRBV12-3/TRBV12-4
clone_size: -
d_call: -
cdr3_nt: TGTGCCAGCAGCCAGGGACACGGGAGCAATCAGCCCCAGCATTTT
cdr3_aa: CASSQGHGSNQPQHF

j_call: TRBJ1-2
v_call: TRBV7-6
clone_size: -
d_call: TRBD1
cdr3_nt: TGTGCCAGCAGCCGATTCACCGGGACAGGGGTTTGGTATGGCTACACCTTC
cdr3_aa: CASSRFTGTGVWYGYTF

j_call: TRBJ2-7
v_call: TRBV12-3/TRBV12-4
clone_size: -
d_call: TRBD1
cdr3_nt: TGTGCCAGCAGTTCCACCGGGACAGGGGGCTACGAGCAGTACTTC
cdr3_aa: CASSSTGTGGYEQYF

j_call: TRBJ2-5
v_call: TRBV9
clone_size: -
d_call: TRBD2
cdr3_nt: TGTGCCAGCAGCGCCGGGACTAACCAAGAGACCCAGTACTTC
cdr3_aa: CASSAGTNQETQYF

j_call: TRBJ2-1
v_call: TRBV13
clone_size: -
d_call: TRBD1
cdr3_nt: TGTGCCAGCAGCTCGAACAGGGGGCGCGCGTACAATGAGCAGTTCTTC
cdr3_aa: CASSSNRGRAYNEQFF

j_call: TRBJ2-1
v_call: TRBV6-2/TRBV6-3
clone_size: -
d_call: TRBD2
cdr3_nt: TGTGCCAGCAGAAGACTAGCGGTCTCCTACAATGAGCAGTTCTTC
cdr3_aa: CASRRLAVSYNEQFF

j_call: TRBJ1-5
v_call: TRBV7-9
clone_size: -
d_call: TRBD1
cdr3_nt: TGTGCCAGCAGCCAGGGGGGGGGCAGGGACGGCAATCAGCCCCAGCATTTT
cdr3_aa: CASSQGGGRDGNQPQHF

j_call: TRBJ1-1
v_call: TRBV27
clone_size: few
d_call: -
cdr3_nt: TGTGCCAGCAGGACTTTTGGGGGCGGGAACACTGAAGCTTTCTTT
cdr3_aa: CASRTFGGGNTEAFF

j_call: TRBJ2-1
v_call: TRBV12-3/TRBV12-4
clone_size: -
d_call: -
cdr3_nt: TGTGCCAGCAGATCCACGGAGAGCTCCTACAATGAGCAGTTCTTC
cdr3_aa: CASRSTESSYNEQFF

j_call: TRBJ1-2
v_call: TRBV27
clone_size: -
d_call: -
cdr3_nt: TGTGCCAGCAGGGACGGCGGTCTTGGCTACACCTTC
cdr3_aa: CASRDGGLGYTF

j_call: TRBJ1-5
v_call: TRBV15
clone_size: few
d_call: TRBD1
cdr3_nt: TGTGCCACCAGCAGAGATCCGCCGGACAGGGGCCAGCCCCAGCATTTT
cdr3_aa: CATSRDPPDRGQPQHF

j_call: TRBJ2-1
v_call: TRBV4-1
clone_size: few
d_call: TRBD2
cdr3_nt: TGCGCCAGCAGCCAAGATGGGCCCTCTGCGGGGGTTTACAATGAGCAGTTCTTC
cdr3_aa: CASSQDGPSAGVYNEQFF

j_call: TRBJ2-1
v_call: TRBV13
clone_size: few
d_call: -
cdr3_nt: TGTGCCAGCAGCCCTCTTCCGAATGAGCAGTTCTTC
cdr3_aa: CASSPLPNEQFF

j_call: TRBJ1-1
v_call: TRBV3-1
clone_size: -
d_call: -
cdr3_nt: TGTGCCAGCTCGGACAGATTTAACACTGAAGCTTTCTTT
cdr3_aa: CASSDRFNTEAFF

j_call: TRBJ2-5
v_call: TRBV12-3/TRBV12-4
clone_size: -
d_call: -
cdr3_nt: TGTGCCAGCAGTTTAATGTGGGGAGAAGAGACCCAGTACTTC
cdr3_aa: CASSLMWGEETQYF